Listed below are T cell receptor beta chains from one sample, sequenced in a study of shared clonotypes between healthy human individuals. Assay: immunoSEQ multiplex PCR; the TCRdb copy retains only in-frame clones and omits some. The sample contains approximately 720,000 clones, roughly 94% of which appear only once. Sequenced input: naive CD8+ T cells sorted from blood. The receptors come from a man younger than 45 in good health. CDR3s leave out the opening cysteine and the closing phenylalanine or tryptophan.

V: TRBV4-1; J: TRBJ1-4; CDR3: ASSPRWAGTNEKLF
V: TRBV28; J: TRBJ1-5; CDR3: ASRTRTSNQPQH
V: TRBV9; J: TRBJ2-3; CDR3: ASSARERLAGTDTQY
V: TRBV18; J: TRBJ1-2; CDR3: ASSPPVGGPDGYT
V: TRBV29-1; J: TRBJ1-1; CDR3: SVDGGAEAF
V: TRBV14; J: TRBJ1-1; CDR3: ASSQARLEHTEAF
V: TRBV11-2; J: TRBJ2-7; CDR3: ASSTPGKYEQY
V: TRBV27; J: TRBJ2-1; CDR3: ASSATGNEQF
V: TRBV4-1; J: TRBJ2-1; CDR3: ASSHLGGSGNEQF
V: TRBV7-9; J: TRBJ1-2; CDR3: ASSIQGVGYGYT
V: TRBV5-6; J: TRBJ1-2; CDR3: ASSGTGTGLGYT
V: TRBV7-6; J: TRBJ2-1; CDR3: ASSWTSGMDNEQF
V: TRBV7-2; J: TRBJ2-1; CDR3: ASSLSYKGPIYNEQF
V: TRBV11-2; J: TRBJ2-7; CDR3: ASSLVHPGLAEVQY
V: TRBV11-2; J: TRBJ2-5; CDR3: ASSLGDVRGGTQETQY
V: TRBV7-9; J: TRBJ2-4; CDR3: ASSFPGSGKNIQY
V: TRBV11-3; J: TRBJ1-5; CDR3: ASSLAGGPLSNQPQH